This is a list of T cell receptor beta chains from one sample in a study of T cell repertoires and HLA-DP antigens. The antigens these receptors bind are not known. Libraries were prepared by immunoSEQ multiplex PCR; TCRdb keeps only in-frame clonotypes and omits some of them. Of about 110,000 clones listed, 85% to 95% were seen once; the top ten hold about 0.25%. Sequencing input: CD4+ T cells from PBMCs. Receptors were obtained from a woman aged 18-35 years in good health and CMV-seronegative. Both conserved end residues are part of each CDR3. A D gene is named only where the DNA matches it firmly. Expanded clones are given a class, and other clones once, few, many or no size at all.

clone size: .
D gene: .
J gene: TRBJ2-7
V gene: TRBV27
CDR3 DNA: TGTGCCAGCAACTCAGGGAGGACCTACGAGCAGTACTTC
CDR3 protein: CASNSGRTYEQYF

clone size: .
D gene: TRBD2
J gene: TRBJ2-7
V gene: TRBV28
CDR3 DNA: TGTGCCAGCAGTCCCGGGGGGGAGGGCTCCTACGAGCAGTACTTC
CDR3 protein: CASSPGGEGSYEQYF

clone size: once
D gene: .
J gene: TRBJ2-2
V gene: TRBV7-9
CDR3 DNA: TGTGCCAGCACCTTTGCGTCTATGGAAGGGCCAGCCGGGGAGCTGTTTTTT
CDR3 protein: CASTFASMEGPAGELFF

clone size: .
D gene: .
J gene: TRBJ1-2
V gene: TRBV10-3
CDR3 DNA: TGTGCCATCAGTCGAGACAGAGACTATGGCTACACCTTC
CDR3 protein: CAISRDRDYGYTF

clone size: once
D gene: .
J gene: TRBJ1-2
V gene: TRBV6-5
CDR3 DNA: TGTGCCAGCAGTCCGAACCTAGACAGACCCGAACGCTACACCTTC
CDR3 protein: CASSPNLDRPERYTF